These 25 T cell receptor beta chains were sequenced from one sample in a study of blood T cell repertoires in COVID-19. The table came from immunoSEQ multiplex PCR; TCRdb's copy has only in-frame clones and leaves some out. The profile shows about 62,000 clones, around nine tenths of them singletons. Sequencing was performed on peripheral blood. These receptors originate from a man aged 70 or older with acute or convalescent COVID-19.

V is TRBV7-2 and J is TRBJ2-3; 10 bases line up with TRBD1. V shed 5 bases and J 5 bases; nucleotides not matched to a gene: 4. The germline gives CDR1 SGHTA, CDR2 FQGNSA. CDR3 size: 14 residues. The CDR3 nucleotides read TGTGCCAGCAGCCCTGACAGGGGGCTAGATACGCAGTATTTT. Translated, it gives CASSPDRGLDTQYF.

The chain combines TRBV12-3 or TRBV12-4 with TRBJ1-4; D call uncertain. The CDR3 loop spans 13 amino acids. V was cut by 8 bases and J by 12 bases, with 19 bases left in between. Written as DNA, the CDR3 is TGTGCCAGCGGTGGGAGTACGGTGCTGGAACTGTTTTTT. Protein sequence: CASGGSTVLELFF.

The genes are TRBV6-4 and TRBJ2-2, with D uncertain. Trimming shortened V by 2 bases and J by 5 bases, and 3 bases separated the two germline ends. Germline V lookup: CDR1 MRHNA, CDR2 SNTAGT. The CDR3 totals 12 residues. CDR3 bases: TGTGCCAGCAGTGACCTAACCGGGGAGCTGTTTTTT. It is translated as CASSDLTGELFF.

This chain uses TRBV5-1 with TRBJ2-3; TRBD2 aligns across 7 bases. The J segment lost 0 bases and the V segment lost 0 bases, leaving 4 bases of the junction unmatched. The CDR3 consists of 16 residues. CDR1 is SGHRS, CDR2 YFSETQ, per germline. DNA of the CDR3: TGCGCCAGCAGCTTGGGAGCGGGGCTGAGCACAGATACGCAGTATTTT. It specifies CASSLGAGLSTDTQYF.

The V and J genes are TRBV7-8 and TRBJ2-3; the D gene is possibly TRBD1 (6 bases). The CDR3 contains 15 residues. V was trimmed by 3 bases and J by 4 bases, leaving 14 bases between them. CDR1 is SGHVS and CDR2 is FQNEAQ in the germline V gene. The CDR3 region has the DNA TGTGCCAGCAGCTTCCGGGACGAGGGGGCAGATACGCAGTATTTT. Its protein product is CASSFRDEGADTQYF. Looking up the rest from reference TRBV7-8 and TRBJ2-3 gives the full variable domain: GAGVSQSPRYKVAKRGQDVALRCDPISGHVSLFWYQQALGQGPEFLTYFQNEAQLDKSGLPSDRFFAERPEGSVSTLKIQRTQQEDSAVYLCASSFRDEGADTQYFGPGTRLTVL.

The chain recombines TRBV18 with TRBJ2-7; possibly TRBD1 for D (6 bases). Germline V gene sequence: CDR1 KGHSH, CDR2 LQKENI. This CDR3 spans 15 amino acids. Trimming took off 3 bases at V and 0 bases at J, with 12 bases between the two ends. Here the CDR3 DNA reads TGTGCCAGCTCACCGAGACAGGTGAGCTCCTACGAGCAGTACTTC. It is translated as CASSPRQVSSYEQYF.

The gene calls are TRBV7-9 and TRBJ1-2; 10 bases map to TRBD1. The CDR3 length is 18 residues. Germline assignment: CDR1 SEHNR and CDR2 FQNEAQ (reference sequence). V was pared by 9 bases and J by 4 bases, with 20 bases of the junction left unmatched. CDR3 sequence (DNA): TGTGCCAGTAGTGGGGGGACAGGGGCCTCGCCCACCCTCTATGGCTACACCTTC. Translated: CASSGGTGASPTLYGYTF.

V gene TRBV11-2 combines with J gene TRBJ1-6; 9 nucleotides line up with TRBD1. The germline V gene encodes CDR1 SGHAT and CDR2 FQNNGV. V lost 6 bases and J lost 10; bases outside the gene matches: 10. The CDR3 extends over 15 amino acids. The CDR3 coding sequence is TGTGCCAGCAGATTGGACAGGGGCTTTCAGTCACCCCTCCACTTT. Amino acids: CASRLDRGFQSPLHF.

The chain recombines TRBV5-1 with TRBJ1-4, with 9 positions matching TRBD1. The CDR3 extends over 15 amino acids. Germline V gene sequence: CDR1 SGHRS, CDR2 YFSETQ. V dropped 3 bases and J dropped 7; count of bases not matched to a gene: 7. The CDR3 DNA is TGCGCCAGCAGCTCAACCGGGACAGGGATTGAAAAACTGTTTTTT. Amino acid sequence: CASSSTGTGIEKLFF. The whole variable domain, remainder taken from reference TRBV5-1 and TRBJ1-4, is KAGVTQTPRYLIKTRGQQVTLSCSPISGHRSVSWYQQTPGQGLQFLFEYFSETQRNKGNFPGRFSGRQFSNSRSEMNVSTLELGDSALYLCASSSTGTGIEKLFFGSGTQLSVL.

The CDR3 DNA reads TGTGCCAGCAGCCCCGGCGGCGGGAGGTTGACAGATACGCAGTATTTT. Its protein is CASSPGGGRLTDTQYF. The chain couples TRBV3-1 (or the pseudogene TRBV3-2) to TRBJ2-3; 8 bases agree with TRBD2. Germline CDR1 is LGHDT and CDR2 is YNNKEL (reference sequence). V shed 4 bases and J 3 bases; nucleotides not matched to a gene: 9. The CDR3 contains 16 residues.

J is TRBJ2-5 and V is TRBV23-1, with D perhaps TRBD1 (5 bases). TRBV23-1 is an ORF for which the function is uncertain. The CDR3 has 15 residues. V shed 0 bases and J shed 1 base, with 9 bases lying between them. Here the CDR3 DNA reads TGCGCCAGCAGTCAATCTCCCAGGGTCCAAGAGACCCAGTACTTC. The encoded protein is CASSQSPRVQETQYF.

This clone has only a few counts. This chain joins TRBV5-4 and TRBJ2-7; the match to TRBD2 covers 10 bases. J gave up 7 bases and V 0 bases, and 7 bases lay outside the gene matches. The CDR3 extends over 15 amino acids. The germline CDR1 and CDR2 sequences are SGHNT and YYREEE (reference sequence). CDR3 in DNA: TGTGCCAGCAGCTTGGCTAGCGGGGGACTGGGGGAGCAGTACTTC. Its translation: CASSLASGGLGEQYF.

This chain links TRBV19 with TRBJ2-1; TRBD2 matches 8 bases. CDR3 length: 17 residues. The trim removed 5 bases at V and 2 bases at J, leaving 11 bases unmatched. CDR1 LNHDA and CDR2 SQIVND come from the germline V gene (reference sequence). The CDR3 region is CASSSSGGRLTYNEQFF. The DNA of the CDR3 is TGTGCCAGTAGTTCATCGGGAGGGAGATTAACCTACAATGAGCAGTTCTTC.

The chain has TRBV3-1 (or the pseudogene TRBV3-2) and TRBJ1-5; TRBD1 might be the D (5 bases). The CDR3 consists of 14 residues. The germline gives CDR1 LGHDT, CDR2 YNNKEL (reference sequence). V lost 5 bases and J 5 bases, leaving 13 bases between the germline ends. The CDR3 region is CASSSSLGDQPQHF. In nucleotides, the CDR3 is TGTGCCAGCAGCTCAAGCTTAGGGGATCAGCCCCAGCATTTT.

The V gene is TRBV5-6, the J gene TRBJ2-3; D is unclear. The CDR3 covers 12 residues. The V gene lost 1 base and the J gene lost 6 bases, with 6 bases spanning the gap. Germline CDR1 is SGHDT and CDR2 is YYEEEE. The CDR3 protein is CASSLSSDTQYF. The DNA for the CDR3 is TGTGCCAGCAGCTTGAGTAGTGATACGCAGTATTTT.

This chain connects TRBV21-1 to TRBJ2-7; TRBD1 reflects the table's D call only, with no check against the DNA. TRBV21-1 is designated a pseudogene. The CDR3 extends over 19 amino acids. CDR3 in DNA: TGTGCCAGCAGCAAAAATCCCCGGGTTGGTCAGGGGGTCTCCTACGAGCAGTACTTC. Protein sequence: CASSKNPRVGQGVSYEQYF.

The chain uses TRBV15 and TRBJ2-3; D possibly corresponds to TRBD2 (5 bases). Trimming cost V 5 bases and J 5 bases, with 17 bases left between them. This CDR3 has 15 residues. Germline values: CDR1 LNHNV, CDR2 YYDKDF (reference sequence). CDR3 in amino acids: CATSPGLAREDTQYF. The CDR3 region has the DNA TGTGCCACCAGCCCAGGACTGGCCCGAGAAGATACGCAGTATTTT.

This clone was seen a single time. The chain joins TRBV12-3 or TRBV12-4 to TRBJ2-2; D is unclear. V was cut by 6 bases and J by 4 bases, with 3 bases left in between. This CDR3 region has 11 residues. For the CDR3, the DNA is TGTGCCAGCAGACTCACCGGGGAGCTGTTTTTT. This gives the protein CASRLTGELFF.

This clone appeared once. The chain couples TRBV15 to TRBJ1-4; 9 bases map to TRBD1. CDR1 LNHNV and CDR2 YYDKDF come from the germline V gene (reference sequence). The CDR3 has 18 amino acids. The V segment lost 4 bases and the J segment 6 bases; nucleotides outside the gene matches: 15. The CDR3: CATSITLVTGGVDEKLFF. CDR3 nucleotide sequence: TGTGCCACCAGCATCACTCTCGTTACAGGGGGCGTAGATGAAAAACTGTTTTTT.

The rearrangement links TRBV7-3 to TRBJ2-4, with no clear D. The CDR3 has 15 residues. Germline CDR1 reads SGHTA; CDR2 reads FQGTGA. The V and J ends lost 2 bases and 0 bases respectively, with 8 bases between them. DNA of the CDR3: TGTGCCAGCAGCTTAGCGGCACTAGCCAAAAACATTCAGTACTTC. This gives the protein CASSLAALAKNIQYF.

This clone appeared a single time. The rearrangement uses TRBV19 and TRBJ2-3; TRBD2 matches 9 bases. Germline assignment: CDR1 LNHDA and CDR2 SQIVND (reference sequence). The ends lost 5 bases at V and 3 bases at J; junction bases unmatched: 6. CDR3 length: 15 residues. This CDR3 reads CASSYPSGITDTQYF. Here the CDR3 DNA reads TGTGCCAGTAGTTATCCTAGCGGGATTACAGATACGCAGTATTTT.

The chain links TRBV19 to TRBJ1-2; the match to TRBD1 covers 11 bases. Looked up from germline, CDR1 is LNHDA and CDR2 is SQIVND (reference sequence). This CDR3 is 13 amino acids long. The ends lost 10 bases at V and 7 bases at J; junction bases unmatched: 8. CDR3 sequence: CATRTGGSFGYTF. In nucleotides, the CDR3 is TGTGCCACTAGGACAGGGGGCTCTTTTGGCTACACCTTC.

The chain is built from TRBV11-3 and TRBJ2-2; possible D gene TRBD1, 6 bases. CDR1 SGHNT and CDR2 YENEEA come from the germline V gene. There are 14 residues in the CDR3. Trimming stripped 4 bases from V and 7 bases from J, with 13 bases between. This CDR3 is CASSSLGADGELFF. CDR3 sequence (DNA): TGTGCCAGCAGCTCGTTGGGGGCGGACGGGGAGCTGTTTTTT. The variable domain in full, with the rest retrieved from reference TRBV11-3 and TRBJ2-2, is EAGVVQSPRYKIIEKKQPVAFWCNPISGHNTLYWYLQNLGQGPELLIRYENEEAVDDSQLPKDRFSAERLKGVDSTLKIQPAELGDSAVYLCASSSLGADGELFFGEGSRLTVL.

This chain links TRBV5-5 with TRBJ1-6, with D maybe TRBD1 (6 bases). V lost 0 bases to trimming and J lost 7 bases, with 8 bases between them. CDR3 size: 14 residues. Germline loops: CDR1 SGHKS, CDR2 YYEKEE (reference sequence). DNA of the CDR3: TGTGCCAGCAGCTTGGCCAGGGGAAATTCACCCCTCCACTTT. Translating it yields CASSLARGNSPLHF. Looking up the rest from reference TRBV5-5 and TRBJ1-6 gives the full variable domain: DAGVTQSPTHLIKTRGQQVTLRCSPISGHKSVSWYQQVLGQGPQFIFQYYEKEERGRGNFPDRFSARQFPNYSSELNVNALLLGDSALYLCASSLARGNSPLHFGNGTRLTVT.

This clone is a singleton in its sample. The V gene is TRBV24-1, the J gene TRBJ1-2, with D tentatively TRBD1 (5 bases). Trimming shortened V by 4 bases and J by 7 bases, and 12 bases separated the two germline ends. This CDR3 has 13 amino acids. Germline V gene lookup returns CDR1 KGHDR and CDR2 SFDVKD. The CDR3 spells CATSEIDRAGYTF. The CDR3 DNA reads as TGTGCCACCAGTGAGATAGACAGAGCTGGCTACACCTTC.